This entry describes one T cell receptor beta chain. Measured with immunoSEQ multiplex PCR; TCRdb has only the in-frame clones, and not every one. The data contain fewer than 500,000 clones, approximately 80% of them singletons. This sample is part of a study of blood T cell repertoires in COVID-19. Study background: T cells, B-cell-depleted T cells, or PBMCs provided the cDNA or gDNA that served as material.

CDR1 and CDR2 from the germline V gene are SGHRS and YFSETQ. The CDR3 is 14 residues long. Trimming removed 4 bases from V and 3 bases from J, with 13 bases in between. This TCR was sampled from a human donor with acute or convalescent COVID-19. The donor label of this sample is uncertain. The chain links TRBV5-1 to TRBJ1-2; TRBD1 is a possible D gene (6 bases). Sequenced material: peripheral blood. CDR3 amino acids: CASSLQGRDYGYTF. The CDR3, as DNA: TGCGCCAGCAGCCTCCAGGGGAGGGACTATGGCTACACCTTC.